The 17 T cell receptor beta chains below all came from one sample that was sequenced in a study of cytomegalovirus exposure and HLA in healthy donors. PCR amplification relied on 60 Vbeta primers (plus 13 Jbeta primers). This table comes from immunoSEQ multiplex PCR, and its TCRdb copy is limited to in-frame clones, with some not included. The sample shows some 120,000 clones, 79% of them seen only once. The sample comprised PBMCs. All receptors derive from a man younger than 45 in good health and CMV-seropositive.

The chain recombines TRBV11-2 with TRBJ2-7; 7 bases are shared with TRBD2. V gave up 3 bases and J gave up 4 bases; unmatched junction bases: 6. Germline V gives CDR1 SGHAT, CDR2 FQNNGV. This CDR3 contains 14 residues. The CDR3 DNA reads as TGTGCCAGCAGCTTGGTGGCGGGGGTATACGAGCAGTACTTC. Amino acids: CASSLVAGVYEQYF. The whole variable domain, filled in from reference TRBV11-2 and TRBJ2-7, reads EAGVAQSPRYKIIEKRQSVAFWCNPISGHATLYWYQQILGQGPKLLIQFQNNGVVDDSQLPKDRFSAERLKGVDSTLKIQPAKLEDSAVYLCASSLVAGVYEQYFGPGTRLTVT.

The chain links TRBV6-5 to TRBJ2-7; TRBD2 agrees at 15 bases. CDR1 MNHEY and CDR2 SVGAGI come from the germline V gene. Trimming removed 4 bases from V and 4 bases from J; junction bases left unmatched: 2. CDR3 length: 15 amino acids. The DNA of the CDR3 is TGTGCCAGCAGTTGGGGACTAGCGGGAGGATACGAGCAGTACTTC. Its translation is CASSWGLAGGYEQYF.

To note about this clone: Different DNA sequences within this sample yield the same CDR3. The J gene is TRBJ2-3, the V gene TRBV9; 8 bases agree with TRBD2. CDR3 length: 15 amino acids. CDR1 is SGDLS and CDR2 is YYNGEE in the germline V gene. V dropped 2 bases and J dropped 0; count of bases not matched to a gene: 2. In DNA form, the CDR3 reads TGTGCCAGCAGCGTGGCTAGCGGGAGCACAGATACGCAGTATTTT. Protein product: CASSVASGSTDTQYF. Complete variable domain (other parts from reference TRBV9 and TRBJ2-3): DSGVTQTPKHLITATGQRVTLRCSPRSGDLSVYWYQQSLDQGLQFLIQYYNGEERAKGNILERFSAQQFPDLHSELNLSSLELGDSALYFCASSVASGSTDTQYFGPGTRLTVL.

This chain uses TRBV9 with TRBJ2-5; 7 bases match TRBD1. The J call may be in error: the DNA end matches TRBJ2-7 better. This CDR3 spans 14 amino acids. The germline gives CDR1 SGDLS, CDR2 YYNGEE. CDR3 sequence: CASSAVGQTYEQYF. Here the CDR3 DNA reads TGTGCCAGCAGCGCAGTGGGACAGACCTACGAGCAGTACTTC.

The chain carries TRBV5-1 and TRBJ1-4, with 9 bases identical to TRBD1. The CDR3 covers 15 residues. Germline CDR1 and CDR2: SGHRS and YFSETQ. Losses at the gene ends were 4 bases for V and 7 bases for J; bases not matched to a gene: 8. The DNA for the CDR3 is TGCGCCAGCAGCCTCGGGGACAGGGCAAGTGAAAAACTGTTTTTT. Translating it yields CASSLGDRASEKLFF.

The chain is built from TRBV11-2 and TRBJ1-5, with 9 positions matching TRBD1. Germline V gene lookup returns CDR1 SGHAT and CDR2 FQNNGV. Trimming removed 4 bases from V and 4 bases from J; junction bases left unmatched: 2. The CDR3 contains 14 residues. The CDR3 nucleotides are TGTGCCAGCAGCTCGACAGGGGGGAATCAGCCCCAGCATTTT. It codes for CASSSTGGNQPQHF. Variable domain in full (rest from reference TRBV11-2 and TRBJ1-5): EAGVAQSPRYKIIEKRQSVAFWCNPISGHATLYWYQQILGQGPKLLIQFQNNGVVDDSQLPKDRFSAERLKGVDSTLKIQPAKLEDSAVYLCASSSTGGNQPQHFGDGTRLSIL.

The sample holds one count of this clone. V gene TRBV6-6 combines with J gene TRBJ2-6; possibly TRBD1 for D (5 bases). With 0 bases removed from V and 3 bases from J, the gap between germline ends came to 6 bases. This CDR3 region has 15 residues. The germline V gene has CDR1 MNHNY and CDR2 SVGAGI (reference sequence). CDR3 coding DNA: TGTGCCAGCAGTTACTCCACAGGTGGGGCCAACGTCCTGACTTTC. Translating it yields CASSYSTGGANVLTF.

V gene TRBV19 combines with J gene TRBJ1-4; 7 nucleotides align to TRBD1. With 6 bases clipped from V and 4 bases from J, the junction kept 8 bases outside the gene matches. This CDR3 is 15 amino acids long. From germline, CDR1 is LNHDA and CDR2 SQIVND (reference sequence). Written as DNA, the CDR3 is TGTGCCAGTAGGAAATACGGGACAGATAATGAAAAACTGTTTTTT. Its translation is CASRKYGTDNEKLFF.

The CDR3 sequence is CASSEGTSLGTQYF. The CDR3 bases are TGTGCCAGCAGTGAGGGGACTAGCCTGGGGACCCAGTACTTC. The V call is TRBV6-1, the J call TRBJ2-5; 9 nucleotides agree with TRBD2. CDR1 MNHNS and CDR2 SASEGT come from the germline V gene. CDR3 length equals 14 residues. The V gene end was trimmed by 3 bases and the J gene end by 7 bases; junction bases not matched to a gene: 6.

This CDR3 is CSVEALGTGGSEQYF. The CDR3 bases are TGCAGCGTTGAAGCGCTTGGGACAGGGGGCTCTGAGCAGTACTTC. This chain connects TRBV29-1 to TRBJ2-7, with TRBD1 matching over 12 bases. The CDR3 runs to 15 residues. Trimming cost V 1 base and J 7 bases; bases outside gene matches: 8. Germline V gene sequence: CDR1 SQVTM, CDR2 ANQGSEA.

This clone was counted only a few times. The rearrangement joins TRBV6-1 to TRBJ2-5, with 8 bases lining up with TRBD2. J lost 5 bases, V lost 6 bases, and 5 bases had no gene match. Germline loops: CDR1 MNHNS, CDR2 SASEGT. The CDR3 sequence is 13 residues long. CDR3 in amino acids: CASRRTSSETQYF. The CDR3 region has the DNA TGTGCCAGCAGACGGACTAGCTCCGAGACCCAGTACTTC.

The CDR3: CASSTDYSGGGEQFF. CDR3 DNA sequence: TGCGCCAGCAGTACGGATTACAGCGGGGGGGGTGAGCAGTTCTTC. J is TRBJ2-1 and V is TRBV5-1; 10 nucleotides match TRBD2. V gave up 5 bases and J gave up 9 bases; unmatched junction bases: 11. The CDR3 covers 15 residues. Germline CDR1 reads SGHRS; CDR2 reads YFSETQ. Using reference TRBV5-1 and TRBJ2-1 for the parts outside the CDR3, the full variable domain is KAGVTQTPRYLIKTRGQQVTLSCSPISGHRSVSWYQQTPGQGLQFLFEYFSETQRNKGNFPGRFSGRQFSNSRSEMNVSTLELGDSALYLCASSTDYSGGGEQFFGPGTRLTVL.

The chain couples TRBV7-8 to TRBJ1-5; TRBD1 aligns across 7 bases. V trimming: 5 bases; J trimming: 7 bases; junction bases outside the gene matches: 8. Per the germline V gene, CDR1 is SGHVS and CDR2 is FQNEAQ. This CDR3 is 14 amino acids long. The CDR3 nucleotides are TGTGCCAGCAGCCCCATTACAGGGGACCAGCCCCAGCATTTT. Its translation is CASSPITGDQPQHF.

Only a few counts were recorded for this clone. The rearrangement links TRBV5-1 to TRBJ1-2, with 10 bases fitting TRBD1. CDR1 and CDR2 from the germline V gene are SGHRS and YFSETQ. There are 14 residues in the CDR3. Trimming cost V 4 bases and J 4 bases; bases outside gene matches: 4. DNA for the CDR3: TGCGCCAGCAGCGAGGGACAGGGGTTCTATGGCTACACCTTC. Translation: CASSEGQGFYGYTF.

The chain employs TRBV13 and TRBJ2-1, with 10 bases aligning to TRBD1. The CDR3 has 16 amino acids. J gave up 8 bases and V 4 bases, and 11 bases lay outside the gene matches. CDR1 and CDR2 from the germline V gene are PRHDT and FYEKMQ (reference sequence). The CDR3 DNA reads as TGTGCCAGCAGCTCCAATCCGGGACAGGGGAGTGATGAGCAGTTCTTC. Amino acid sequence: CASSSNPGQGSDEQFF.

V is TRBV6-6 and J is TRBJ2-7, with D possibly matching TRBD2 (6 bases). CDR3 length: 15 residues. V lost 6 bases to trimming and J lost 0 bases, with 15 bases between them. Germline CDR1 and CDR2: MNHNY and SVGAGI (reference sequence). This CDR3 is CASSTHSGDSYEQYF. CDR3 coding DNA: TGTGCCAGCAGCACCCATTCGGGAGACTCCTACGAGCAGTACTTC.

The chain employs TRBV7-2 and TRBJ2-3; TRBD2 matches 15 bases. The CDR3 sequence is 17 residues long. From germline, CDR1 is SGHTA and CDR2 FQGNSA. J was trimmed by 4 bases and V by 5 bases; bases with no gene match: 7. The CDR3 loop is CASSPYRTSGGADTQYF. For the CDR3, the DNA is TGTGCCAGCAGCCCCTACCGGACTAGCGGGGGGGCAGATACGCAGTATTTT.